This TCR beta chain was recorded in a study of blood T cell repertoires in COVID-19. Per the authors' pipeline: Using reference gene primer amplification, nucleated cell counts were estimated. Repertoires were generated with immunoSEQ multiplex PCR, while TCRdb's copy carries only in-frame clones and drops some. From that table come the V and J calls and clone size; the DNA was used to work out D and trimming. The table shows 150,000 to 200,000 clones, with around 85% occurring only once. Seattle patient enrollment occurred during active infection, with longitudinal follow-up thereafter. CDR1 SNHLY and CDR2 FYNNEI come from the germline V gene. V lost 4 bases to trimming and J lost 7 bases, with 13 bases between them. CDR3 length: 13 residues.

The sequence derives from a person between 65 and 79 years old with COVID-19, enrolled during active disease. Material: peripheral blood. The chain employs TRBV2 and TRBJ1-1; tentatively, D is TRBD1 (5 bases). The CDR3 sequence: CASSADRSGEAFF. DNA of the CDR3: TGTGCCAGCAGTGCAGACAGATCGGGTGAAGCTTTCTTT.